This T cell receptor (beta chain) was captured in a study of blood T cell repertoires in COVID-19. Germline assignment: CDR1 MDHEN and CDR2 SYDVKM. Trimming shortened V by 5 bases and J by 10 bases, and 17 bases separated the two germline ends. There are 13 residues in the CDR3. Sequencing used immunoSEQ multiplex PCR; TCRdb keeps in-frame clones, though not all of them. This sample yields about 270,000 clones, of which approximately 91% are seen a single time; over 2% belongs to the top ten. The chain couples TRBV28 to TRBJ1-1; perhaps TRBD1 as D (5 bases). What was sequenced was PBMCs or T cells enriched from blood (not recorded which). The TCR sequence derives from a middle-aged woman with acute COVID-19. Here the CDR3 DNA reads TGTGCCAGCAGTACGGGACTGCTAGGAGTAGCTTTCTTT. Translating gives CASSTGLLGVAFF.